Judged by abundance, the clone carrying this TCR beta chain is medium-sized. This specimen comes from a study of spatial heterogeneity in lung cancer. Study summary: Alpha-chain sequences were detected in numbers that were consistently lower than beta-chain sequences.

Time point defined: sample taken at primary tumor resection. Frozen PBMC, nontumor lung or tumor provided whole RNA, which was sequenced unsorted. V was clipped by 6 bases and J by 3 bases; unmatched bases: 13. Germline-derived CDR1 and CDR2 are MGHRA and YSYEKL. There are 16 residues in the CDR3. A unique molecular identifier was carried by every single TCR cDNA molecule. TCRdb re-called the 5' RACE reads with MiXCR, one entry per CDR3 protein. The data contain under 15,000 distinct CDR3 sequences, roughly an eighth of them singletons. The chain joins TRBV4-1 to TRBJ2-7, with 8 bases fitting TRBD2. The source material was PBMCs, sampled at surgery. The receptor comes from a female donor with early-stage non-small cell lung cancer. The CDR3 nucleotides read TGCGCCAGCAGACCCCTCGTGATAGCGGGGTACTACGAGCAGTACTTC. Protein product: CASRPLVIAGYYEQYF.